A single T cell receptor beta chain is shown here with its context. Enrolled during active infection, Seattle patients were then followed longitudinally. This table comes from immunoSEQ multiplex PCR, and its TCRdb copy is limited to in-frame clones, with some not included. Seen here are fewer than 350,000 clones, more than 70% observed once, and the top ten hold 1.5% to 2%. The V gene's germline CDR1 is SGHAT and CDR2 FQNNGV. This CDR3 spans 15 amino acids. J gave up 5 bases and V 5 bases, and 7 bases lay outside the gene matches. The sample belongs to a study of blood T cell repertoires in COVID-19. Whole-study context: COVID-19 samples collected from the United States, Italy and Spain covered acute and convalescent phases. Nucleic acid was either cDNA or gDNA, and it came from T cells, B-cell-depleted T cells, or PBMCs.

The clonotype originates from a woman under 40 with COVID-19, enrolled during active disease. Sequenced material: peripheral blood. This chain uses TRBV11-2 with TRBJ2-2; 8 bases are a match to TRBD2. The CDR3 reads CASSPGVAGTGELFF. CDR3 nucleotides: TGTGCCAGCAGCCCGGGGGTAGCGGGGACCGGGGAGCTGTTTTTT.